The 26 T cell receptor beta chains below were found in one sample sequenced in a study of OX40 agonist ivuxolimab in advanced cancers. Measured with immunoSEQ multiplex PCR; TCRdb has only the in-frame clones, and not every one. The table has approximately 94,000 clones, roughly 80% seen once. The sample here was CD4+ or CD8+ T cells sorted from blood, taken in a trial of the OX40 agonist ivuxolimab. The receptors come from an adult with an advanced solid tumor such as melanoma, head and neck, liver or kidney cancer.

This sequence joins TRBV6-6 and TRBJ2-1; 7 positions agree with TRBD2. The CDR3 covers 13 residues. With 5 bases clipped from V and 10 bases from J, the junction kept 8 bases outside the gene matches. Germline values: CDR1 MNHNY, CDR2 SVGAGI (reference sequence). For the CDR3, the DNA is TGTGCCAGCAGTAAGCCCGGGACTACCGAGCAGTTCTTC. Its translation is CASSKPGTTEQFF.

The count of this clone is one. V usage is TRBV5-1 and J usage is TRBJ1-1; D may be TRBD1 (5 bases). The CDR3 is 18 amino acids. Trimming cost V 3 bases and J 0 bases, with 21 bases left between them. Germline lookup yields CDR1 SGHRS and CDR2 YFSETQ. CDR3 loop: CASSWAGTHLNLNTEAFF. CDR3 DNA sequence: TGCGCCAGCAGCTGGGCGGGGACCCACCTAAATCTGAACACTGAAGCTTTCTTT.

Comments on this clone: The junction departs from germline at one end; a sequencing error may be responsible. The chain links TRBV7-3 to TRBJ2-5; D gene ambiguous. CDR3 size: 13 residues. CDR1 SGHTA and CDR2 FQGTGA come from the germline V gene. CDR3 amino acids: CASSLVDQETQYF. The CDR3 coding sequence is TGTGCCAGCAGCTTGGTCGACCAGGAGACCCAGTACTTC.

This clone was detected only a few times. Here the CDR3 reads CASSQLGGVGTEAFF. The CDR3 coding sequence is TGTGCCAGCAGTCAACTAGGGGGCGTGGGGACTGAAGCTTTCTTT. This rearrangement joins TRBV28 to TRBJ1-1, with 7 bases fitting TRBD1. J lost 5 bases, V lost 5 bases, and 11 bases had no gene match. The CDR3 runs 15 residues. The V gene's germline CDR1 is MDHEN and CDR2 SYDVKM.

The genes are TRBV19 and TRBJ1-5; 11 bases line up with TRBD1. The junction had 7 bases not matched to a gene; V was cut back by 6 bases and J by 6 bases. Per the germline V gene, CDR1 is LNHDA and CDR2 is SQIVND (reference sequence). This CDR3 comprises 15 residues. The CDR3 DNA follows: TGTGCCAGTAGCGGGACAGGGGGTAACTCTCAGCCCCAGCATTTT. Translated, it gives CASSGTGGNSQPQHF.

The rearrangement links TRBV6-5 to TRBJ2-5; possible D gene TRBD1, 5 bases. This CDR3 comprises 15 residues. The V gene lost 5 bases and the J gene lost 3 bases, with 16 bases spanning the gap. Germline CDR1 reads MNHEY; CDR2 reads SVGAGI. CDR3 DNA sequence: TGTGCCAGCAGTCGAGACAGAAGAACTAAAGAGACCCAGTACTTC. This sequence encodes CASSRDRRTKETQYF.

The chain employs TRBV27 and TRBJ2-1; the D gene is possibly TRBD2 (5 bases). Germline V CDR1 and CDR2: MNHEY, SMNVEV (reference sequence). Trimming took off 5 bases at V and 2 bases at J, with 10 bases between the two ends. The CDR3 contains 14 residues. The CDR3 DNA reads as TGTGCCAGCAGTCGGAGCGGAGCCTACAATGAGCAGTTCTTC. It encodes CASSRSGAYNEQFF.

CDR3 residues: CASSPPLLTGALHF. Written as DNA, the CDR3 is TGTGCCAGCTCACCACCCCTTTTAACAGGGGCCCTCCACTTT. This chain links TRBV18 with TRBJ1-6, with 7 nucleotides matching TRBD1. The CDR3 has 14 amino acids. CDR1 and CDR2 (germline): KGHSH, LQKENI. Trimming removed 0 bases from V and 14 bases from J; junction bases left unmatched: 7.

The genes are TRBV7-6 and TRBJ1-3; possibly TRBD1 for D (6 bases). This CDR3 is built from 16 residues. With 5 bases removed from V and 2 bases from J, the gap between germline ends came to 16 bases. Germline CDR1 and CDR2: SGHVS and FNYEAQ. As DNA, the CDR3 is TGTGCCAGCAGCCCGATCCCCCAGGGGACTGGAAACACCATATATTTT. The encoded protein is CASSPIPQGTGNTIYF.

This chain links TRBV21-1 with TRBJ2-5; the table's D call TRBD1 went unverified against the DNA. TRBV21-1 is an annotated pseudogene. The CDR3 totals 17 residues. CDR3 nucleotides: TGTGCCAGCAGCAAAGATAGGGACAGGGGGATGCAAGAGACCCAGTACTTC. Translation gives CASSKDRDRGMQETQYF.

In nucleotides, the CDR3 is TGTGCCAGCAGTTTGGCGGGGGCTCTTGAGCAGTACGTC. Its translation: CASSLAGALEQYV. V and J are TRBV28 and TRBJ2-7; perhaps TRBD2 as D (7 bases). V was pared by 3 bases and J by 7 bases, with 13 bases between. The CDR3 length is 13 residues. Germline loops: CDR1 MDHEN, CDR2 SYDVKM.

The chain is built from TRBV7-8 and TRBJ1-1; tentatively, D is TRBD1 (5 bases). Germline V CDR1 and CDR2: SGHVS, FQNEAQ. The CDR3 length is 15 residues. Trimming removed 0 bases from V and 4 bases from J, with 12 bases in between. Here the CDR3 DNA reads TGTGCCAGCAGCTTAGCCGCCCCCGGGGGCACTGAAGCTTTCTTT. Translating gives CASSLAAPGGTEAFF.

The chain employs TRBV2 and TRBJ1-4; D unclear. Trimming pared 5 bases from V and 5 bases from J, leaving 15 bases between. Looked up from germline, CDR1 is SNHLY and CDR2 is FYNNEI. The length of the CDR3 is 15 residues. DNA for the CDR3: TGTGCCAGCAGTCCATCTCGGGGTAGGAATGAAAAACTGTTTTTT. This encodes CASSPSRGRNEKLFF.

In its sample, this clone was seen once. One junction end does not reproduce the germline sequence, and a read error may be involved. The chain employs TRBV7-2 and TRBJ1-2; D ambiguous. The germline gives CDR1 SGHTA, CDR2 FQGNSA. This CDR3 has 15 residues. CDR3: CASSLAGSHLYGYTF. Written as DNA, the CDR3 is TGTGCCAGCAGCCTAGCTGGCTCCCACCTCTATGGCTACACCTTC.

The chain combines TRBV18 with TRBJ1-1, with a tentative D call TRBD1 (5 bases). Germline CDR1 and CDR2: KGHSH and LQKENI. V was trimmed by 3 bases and J by 2 bases, leaving 10 bases between them. The CDR3 totals 14 residues. The CDR3 is CASSPLDTNTEAFF. The CDR3 DNA reads TGTGCCAGCTCACCCTTGGACACCAACACTGAAGCTTTCTTT.

This clone came up a few times. The J gene is TRBJ1-4, the V gene TRBV27; TRBD1 aligns across 8 bases. The CDR3 extends over 13 amino acids. Per the germline V gene, CDR1 is MNHEY and CDR2 is SMNVEV (reference sequence). The V and J ends lost 5 bases and 8 bases, in that order; junction bases with no gene match: 4. The CDR3, as DNA: TGTGCCAGCAGTGCCAGGACAGGGGAAAAACTGTTTTTT. Translation: CASSARTGEKLFF.

The table lists this clone with a few counts. The CDR3 DNA sequence: TGCGCCAGCAGCTTGATGGGACAGAACTATGGCTACACCTTC. Protein product: CASSLMGQNYGYTF. V usage is TRBV5-1 and J usage is TRBJ1-2; 7 bases are shared with TRBD1. V lost 1 base to trimming and J lost 2 bases; unmatched junction nucleotides: 2. This CDR3 region has 14 residues. The germline CDR1 and CDR2 sequences are SGHRS and YFSETQ.

The V and J genes are TRBV9 and TRBJ2-1, with TRBD1 identical over 8 bases. Germline V gene lookup returns CDR1 SGDLS and CDR2 YYNGEE. This CDR3 is 15 amino acids long. V shed 0 bases, J shed 7 bases, and the junction held 6 bases outside the gene matches. CDR3 in DNA: TGTGCCAGCAGCGTAGGGGTAGACAGGGGAAATGAGCAGTTCTTC. This translates into CASSVGVDRGNEQFF.

The chain is built from TRBV27 and TRBJ2-7, with 7 bases matching TRBD1. Germline loops: CDR1 MNHEY, CDR2 SMNVEV (reference sequence). This CDR3 spans 15 amino acids. V gave up 5 bases and J gave up 2 bases; unmatched junction bases: 9. CDR3 sequence reads: CASSTLEGGTYEQYF. CDR3 sequence (DNA): TGTGCCAGCAGTACCCTTGAAGGGGGCACCTACGAGCAGTACTTC.

The gene calls are TRBV5-8 and TRBJ2-6, with D tentatively TRBD1 or TRBD2 (5 bases each). Trimming stripped 2 bases from V and 0 bases from J, with 12 bases between. The CDR3 sequence is 17 residues long. Per the germline V gene, CDR1 is SGHTS and CDR2 is YDEGEE. CDR3 loop: CASSLGTSSSGANVLTF. CDR3 nucleotides: TGTGCCAGCAGCTTAGGGACGTCTAGCTCTGGGGCCAACGTCCTGACTTTC.

This clone is a singleton in its sample. This sequence joins TRBV5-1 and TRBJ2-3; D gene uncertain. The germline V gene encodes CDR1 SGHRS and CDR2 YFSETQ. Trimming took off 4 bases at V and 0 bases at J, with 15 bases between the two ends. The CDR3 runs to 16 residues. This CDR3 is CASSPRPPSSTDTQYF. The CDR3 nucleotides read TGCGCCAGCAGCCCCCGGCCCCCATCTAGCACAGATACGCAGTATTTT. Supplemented by reference TRBV5-1 and TRBJ2-3, the full variable domain reads KAGVTQTPRYLIKTRGQQVTLSCSPISGHRSVSWYQQTPGQGLQFLFEYFSETQRNKGNFPGRFSGRQFSNSRSEMNVSTLELGDSALYLCASSPRPPSSTDTQYFGPGTRLTVL.

The V call is TRBV7-3, the J call TRBJ2-1; D may be TRBD1 (7 bases). CDR3 length: 13 residues. V lost 5 bases to trimming and J lost 9 bases, with 14 bases between them. The germline V gene encodes CDR1 SGHTA and CDR2 FQGTGA. CDR3 loop: CASSADRDFEQFF. For the CDR3, the DNA is TGTGCCAGCAGCGCTGACAGGGACTTTGAGCAGTTCTTC. The complete variable domain, with remaining parts taken from reference TRBV7-3 and TRBJ2-1, reads GAGVSQTPSNKVTEKGKYVELRCDPISGHTALYWYRQSLGQGPEFLIYFQGTGAADDSGLPNDRFFAVRPEGSVSTLKIQRTERGDSAVYLCASSADRDFEQFFGPGTRLTVL.

The chain combines TRBV4-2 with TRBJ1-5; D uncertain. CDR3 length: 17 amino acids. Germline CDR1 LGHNA, CDR2 YNFKEQ. V lost 0 bases and J 0 bases, leaving 12 bases between the germline ends. CDR3 in amino acids: CASSQDFSSNSNQPQHF. In DNA, the CDR3 is TGTGCCAGCAGCCAAGATTTTAGCAGTAATAGCAATCAGCCCCAGCATTTT.

The chain is built from TRBV10-3 and TRBJ2-3, with TRBD2 as a possible D gene (6 bases). The germline V and J ends were trimmed by 0 bases and 1 base, with 14 bases remaining between them. CDR1 is ENHRY and CDR2 is SYGVKD in the germline V gene. This CDR3 is built from 17 residues. The chain's CDR3 is CAISESMRGAGTDTQYF. The CDR3 bases are TGTGCCATCAGTGAGTCGATGCGGGGCGCCGGCACAGATACGCAGTATTTT.

This CDR3 reads CASSPDGQGGFGSYEQYF. In DNA form, the CDR3 reads TGTGCCAGCAGCCCCGACGGACAGGGAGGGTTTGGATCCTACGAGCAGTACTTC. The rearrangement links TRBV9 to TRBJ2-7; maybe TRBD1 (8 bases). The CDR3 covers 18 residues. V was cut by 4 bases and J by 1 base, with 24 bases left in between. Per the germline V gene, CDR1 is SGDLS and CDR2 is YYNGEE.

This rearrangement joins TRBV6-6 to TRBJ2-7; the match to TRBD2 covers 11 bases. The CDR3 spans 16 residues. V lost 2 bases, J lost 2 bases, and 5 bases stayed unmatched. Germline V gene lookup returns CDR1 MNHNY and CDR2 SVGAGI (reference sequence). CDR3 DNA sequence: TGTGCCAGCAGTTACGGCTTTAGCGGGGGGGCCTACGAGCAGTACTTC. As protein: CASSYGFSGGAYEQYF.